This TCR beta chain was observed in a study of blood T cell repertoires in COVID-19. Study overall: The United States, Italy and Spain supplied acute and convalescent COVID-19 samples. PBMCs, B-cell-depleted T cells, or T cells were the source of the cDNA or gDNA that made up the material.

Germline values: CDR1 SEHNR, CDR2 FQNEAQ (reference sequence). There are 17 residues in the CDR3. Unmatched junction bases numbered 5, after V lost 3 bases and J lost 0 bases. In Seattle, patients joined the study during active infection and were tracked longitudinally. Authors' analysis steps: The assay estimated nucleated cells by amplifying reference gene primers. Clones were sequenced by immunoSEQ multiplex PCR, and TCRdb holds only the in-frame ones, with some missing. V, J and clone size are those of that table, while D and trimming were read from the DNA. The table lists about 200,000 clones, about 86% of them singletons, with about 10% in the top ten.

V is TRBV7-9 and J is TRBJ2-3, with 11 bases that match TRBD2. The clonotype was recovered from a woman aged 45-60 years with COVID-19, enrolled during active disease. Sequences were obtained from peripheral blood. The CDR3 nucleotides are TGTGCCAGCAGCTTTTTAGCGGGGGGGCCGAGCACAGATACGCAGTATTTT. Encoded protein: CASSFLAGGPSTDTQYF.